Described below is a single TCR beta chain sequence and its context. Its antigen is unidentified. Time point in this sample: after dendritic cell vaccination, including at tumor progression/relapse. The immunoSEQ assay amplified TCRB CDR3 from up to 2 ug DNA. Primers: 60 V beta forward and 13 J beta reverse. Some clones are missing from TCRdb's copy, which holds only in-frame ones; the method was immunoSEQ multiplex PCR. This sample has 85,000 to 100,000 clones; less than 85% occur once, and the top ten carry 8.5%. The sample originates from a study of glioma-infiltrating T cells after dendritic cell vaccination. Study-level points and caveats: Survival was not directly related to TCR clonality in these patients. Few patients contributed both blood and tumor specimens.

The source was blood, collected after dendritic cell vaccination. This TCR was recovered from a human donor with glioblastoma.

The CDR3 DNA follows: TGTGCCAGCAGTGGGACAGGGATGGATTCACCCCTCCACTTT. Protein: CASSGTGMDSPLHF. The chain has TRBV6-5 and TRBJ1-6; 9 bases map to TRBD1. Germline V lookup: CDR1 MNHEY, CDR2 SVGAGI. Trimming removed 5 bases from V and 8 bases from J; junction bases left unmatched: 4. This CDR3 has 14 amino acids.